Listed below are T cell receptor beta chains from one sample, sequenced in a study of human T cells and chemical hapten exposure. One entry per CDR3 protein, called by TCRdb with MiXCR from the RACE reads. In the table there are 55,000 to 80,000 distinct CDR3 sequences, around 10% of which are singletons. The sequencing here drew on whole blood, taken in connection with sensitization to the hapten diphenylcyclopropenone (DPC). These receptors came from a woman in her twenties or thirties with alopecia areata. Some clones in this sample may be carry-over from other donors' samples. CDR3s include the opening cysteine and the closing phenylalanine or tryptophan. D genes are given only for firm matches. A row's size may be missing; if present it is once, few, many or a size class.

cdr3_nt: TGCGCCAGCTCCCGGGACAGGGAGGTTCGGGGAGATACGCAGTATTTT
cdr3_aa: CASSRDREVRGDTQYF
clone_size: few
d_call: TRBD1
cdr3_length: 16
j_call: TRBJ2-3
v_call: TRBV5-1

cdr3_nt: TGTGCCAGCAGTTTATTCGGGATACTCACAGATACGCAGTATTTT
cdr3_aa: CASSLFGILTDTQYF
clone_size: few
d_call: .
cdr3_length: 15
j_call: TRBJ2-3
v_call: TRBV27

cdr3_nt: TGTGCCAGCAGCCCGTTGGGACAGTATGGCTACACCTTC
cdr3_aa: CASSPLGQYGYTF
clone_size: few
d_call: TRBD1
cdr3_length: 13
j_call: TRBJ1-2
v_call: TRBV11-1

cdr3_nt: TGTGCCAGCAGTTCCAGGTTACGGGGCTACACCTTC
cdr3_aa: CASSSRLRGYTF
clone_size: .
d_call: .
cdr3_length: 12
j_call: TRBJ1-2
v_call: TRBV28

cdr3_nt: TGCAGTGCTAGAGATTCCTGGGGACAGGTCAATGAAGCTTTCTTT
cdr3_aa: CSARDSWGQVNEAFF
clone_size: .
d_call: TRBD1
cdr3_length: 15
j_call: TRBJ1-1
v_call: TRBV20-1

cdr3_nt: TGTGCCAGCAGCAATACCGGGAACCTCTACAATGAGCAGTTCTTC
cdr3_aa: CASSNTGNLYNEQFF
clone_size: once
d_call: .
cdr3_length: 15
j_call: TRBJ2-1
v_call: TRBV12-3/TRBV12-4

cdr3_nt: TGCAGTGCAGCCGGGACGGGGGGCACTGAAGCTTTCTTT
cdr3_aa: CSAAGTGGTEAFF
clone_size: few
d_call: .
cdr3_length: 13
j_call: TRBJ1-1
v_call: TRBV20-1

cdr3_nt: TGTGCCAGCTCACCCGCGACAGGGGGAACTGAAGCTTTCTTT
cdr3_aa: CASSPATGGTEAFF
clone_size: few
d_call: TRBD1
cdr3_length: 14
j_call: TRBJ1-1
v_call: TRBV18

cdr3_nt: TGTGCCAGCAGTTACCAGGGGACCTACAATGAGCAGTTCTTC
cdr3_aa: CASSYQGTYNEQFF
clone_size: many
d_call: .
cdr3_length: 14
j_call: TRBJ2-1
v_call: TRBV6-2/TRBV6-3

cdr3_nt: TGTGCCAGCAGCGTAGGGGTGTCTAGCGGGGAGACCCAGTACTTC
cdr3_aa: CASSVGVSSGETQYF
clone_size: .
d_call: TRBD2
cdr3_length: 15
j_call: TRBJ2-5
v_call: TRBV9

cdr3_nt: TGTGCCAGCAGCTGGACAGGGCCTAATGAAAAACTGTTTTTT
cdr3_aa: CASSWTGPNEKLFF
clone_size: .
d_call: TRBD1
cdr3_length: 14
j_call: TRBJ1-4
v_call: TRBV7-9

cdr3_nt: TGTGCCAGCAGCAGGGGACAGGGAAACAATCAGCCCCAGCATTTT
cdr3_aa: CASSRGQGNNQPQHF
clone_size: few
d_call: TRBD1
cdr3_length: 15
j_call: TRBJ1-5
v_call: TRBV7-9

cdr3_nt: TGTGCCAGCAGCCAAGCAACCCCGGGGGCTGGAAACACCATATATTTT
cdr3_aa: CASSQATPGAGNTIYF
clone_size: .
d_call: .
cdr3_length: 16
j_call: TRBJ1-3
v_call: TRBV3-1

cdr3_nt: TGTGCCTGGAGTTCGGACGGTGGCACTGAAGCTTTCTTT
cdr3_aa: CAWSSDGGTEAFF
clone_size: few
d_call: .
cdr3_length: 13
j_call: TRBJ1-1
v_call: TRBV30

cdr3_nt: TGTGCCAGCAGTCCCACACGAGGAACAACTCTCGATCCCTACGAGCAGTACTTC
cdr3_aa: CASSPTRGTTLDPYEQYF
clone_size: .
d_call: .
cdr3_length: 18
j_call: TRBJ2-7
v_call: TRBV28

cdr3_nt: TGTGCCAGCTCACCCGGACAGGGTGGCGATGAGCAGTTCTTC
cdr3_aa: CASSPGQGGDEQFF
clone_size: few
d_call: TRBD1
cdr3_length: 14
j_call: TRBJ2-1
v_call: TRBV18

cdr3_nt: TGTGCCAGCAGCTTAATCTCGGCAGGGAACAACGAGCAGTACTTC
cdr3_aa: CASSLISAGNNEQYF
clone_size: few
d_call: .
cdr3_length: 15
j_call: TRBJ2-7
v_call: TRBV11-3

cdr3_nt: TGTGCCAGCAGCCTCCGGACAGGGGTTTACTACGAGCAGTACTTC
cdr3_aa: CASSLRTGVYYEQYF
clone_size: many
d_call: TRBD1
cdr3_length: 15
j_call: TRBJ2-7
v_call: TRBV3-1

cdr3_nt: TGTGCCAGCAAGTTGGGGGGCTCTGGAAACACCATATATTTT
cdr3_aa: CASKLGGSGNTIYF
clone_size: few
d_call: .
cdr3_length: 14
j_call: TRBJ1-3
v_call: TRBV6-1

cdr3_nt: TGCAGCGTTGAATGGGGGCAGGGGGCCCCCCGCGAGCAGTACTTC
cdr3_aa: CSVEWGQGAPREQYF
clone_size: few
d_call: TRBD1
cdr3_length: 15
j_call: TRBJ2-7
v_call: TRBV29-1

cdr3_nt: TGTGCCAGCAGTTTTGCAACAGCTAGCAATCAGCCCCAGCATTTT
cdr3_aa: CASSFATASNQPQHF
clone_size: .
d_call: .
cdr3_length: 15
j_call: TRBJ1-5
v_call: TRBV28

cdr3_nt: TGTGCCAGCAGTTACGGCCCTAATGAAAAACTGTTTTTT
cdr3_aa: CASSYGPNEKLFF
clone_size: many
d_call: .
cdr3_length: 13
j_call: TRBJ1-4
v_call: TRBV6-6

cdr3_nt: TGTGCCAGCAGCTCAGGGACCGGGGAGCTGTTTTTT
cdr3_aa: CASSSGTGELFF
clone_size: many
d_call: .
cdr3_length: 12
j_call: TRBJ2-2
v_call: TRBV7-9

cdr3_nt: TGTGCCAGCAGCCCCAGCCCCCTGATAGCTTTCTTT
cdr3_aa: CASSPSPLIAFF
clone_size: .
d_call: .
cdr3_length: 12
j_call: TRBJ1-1
v_call: TRBV6-6

cdr3_nt: TGTGCCAGCAGGGGACAGTCACCCTACAATGAGCAGTTCTTC
cdr3_aa: CASRGQSPYNEQFF
clone_size: medium-sized
d_call: TRBD1
cdr3_length: 14
j_call: TRBJ2-1
v_call: TRBV2

cdr3_nt: TGTGCCAGCAGCTTAGTCTTACTAGCGGGAGGGACCGGGGAGCTGTTTTTT
cdr3_aa: CASSLVLLAGGTGELFF
clone_size: few
d_call: TRBD2
cdr3_length: 17
j_call: TRBJ2-2
v_call: TRBV7-8

cdr3_nt: TGTGCCAGCAGCTTAGGGGGCGCAGATACGCAGTATTTT
cdr3_aa: CASSLGGADTQYF
clone_size: .
d_call: .
cdr3_length: 13
j_call: TRBJ2-3
v_call: TRBV7-8

cdr3_nt: TGTGCCTGGACCCCGCCAGGCAGCTACCTTGGGGAGCAGTACTTC
cdr3_aa: CAWTPPGSYLGEQYF
clone_size: many
d_call: .
cdr3_length: 15
j_call: TRBJ2-7
v_call: TRBV30

cdr3_nt: TGTGCCAGCAGCCCTAGCGGCGTGGCCTACAATGAGCAGTTCTTC
cdr3_aa: CASSPSGVAYNEQFF
clone_size: .
d_call: TRBD2
cdr3_length: 15
j_call: TRBJ2-1
v_call: TRBV27

cdr3_nt: TGTGCCAGCAGCCAGGCGAGGGACAGAGGAGGGGAGACCCAGTACTTC
cdr3_aa: CASSQARDRGGETQYF
clone_size: .
d_call: .
cdr3_length: 16
j_call: TRBJ2-5
v_call: TRBV5-4

cdr3_nt: TGTGCCAGCAGTAGAGGGGAGGGGGATGAGCAGTTCTTC
cdr3_aa: CASSRGEGDEQFF
clone_size: many
d_call: .
cdr3_length: 13
j_call: TRBJ2-1
v_call: TRBV2

cdr3_nt: TGTGCCAGCATCACACTAGCGGGGGGCTGGGATGAGCAGTTCTTC
cdr3_aa: CASITLAGGWDEQFF
clone_size: few
d_call: TRBD2
cdr3_length: 15
j_call: TRBJ2-1
v_call: TRBV6-1

cdr3_nt: TGTGCCAGCTCACCCCGGACAGACCCGTTAGGGACTGAAGCTTTCTTT
cdr3_aa: CASSPRTDPLGTEAFF
clone_size: few
d_call: .
cdr3_length: 16
j_call: TRBJ1-1
v_call: TRBV18

cdr3_nt: TGTGCCAGCAGTGGGGCGGGACAGTACACAGATACGCAGTATTTT
cdr3_aa: CASSGAGQYTDTQYF
clone_size: many
d_call: .
cdr3_length: 15
j_call: TRBJ2-3
v_call: TRBV6-1

cdr3_nt: TGTGCCAGTAGTATAGGACAGAACACTGAAGCTTTCTTT
cdr3_aa: CASSIGQNTEAFF
clone_size: many
d_call: .
cdr3_length: 13
j_call: TRBJ1-1
v_call: TRBV19

cdr3_nt: TGCGCCAGCAGCTTGTCTCCAGGACTCTACCCGGGGAACACTGAAGCTTTCTTT
cdr3_aa: CASSLSPGLYPGNTEAFF
clone_size: many
d_call: .
cdr3_length: 18
j_call: TRBJ1-1
v_call: TRBV5-1

cdr3_nt: TGCAGCGTACAACCCCCAGCGGGAGCCACAGATACGCAGTATTTT
cdr3_aa: CSVQPPAGATDTQYF
clone_size: .
d_call: TRBD2
cdr3_length: 15
j_call: TRBJ2-3
v_call: TRBV29-1

cdr3_nt: TGTGCCAGCTCACCTTGGACAGCCTCTTTGAACACTGAAGCTTTCTTT
cdr3_aa: CASSPWTASLNTEAFF
clone_size: many
d_call: .
cdr3_length: 16
j_call: TRBJ1-1
v_call: TRBV18

cdr3_nt: TGTGCCAGCAGCTTAAAGAGCGGAATGGTTGAGCAGTTCTTC
cdr3_aa: CASSLKSGMVEQFF
clone_size: .
d_call: .
cdr3_length: 14
j_call: TRBJ2-1
v_call: TRBV7-3

cdr3_nt: TGTGCCAGCTCACTTTATACTCCGAACACCGGGGAGCTGTTTTTT
cdr3_aa: CASSLYTPNTGELFF
clone_size: many
d_call: .
cdr3_length: 15
j_call: TRBJ2-2
v_call: TRBV18

cdr3_nt: TGCGCCAGCAGCCTTGGACAGGGGGACTATGGCTACACCTTC
cdr3_aa: CASSLGQGDYGYTF
clone_size: .
d_call: TRBD1
cdr3_length: 14
j_call: TRBJ1-2
v_call: TRBV5-1

cdr3_nt: TGTGCCAGCTTAGCGGATCTCACAGATACGCAGTATTTT
cdr3_aa: CASLADLTDTQYF
clone_size: few
d_call: .
cdr3_length: 13
j_call: TRBJ2-3
v_call: TRBV18

cdr3_nt: TGTGCCACCAGTGATCCCGTCGCCCAAGAGACCCAGTACTTC
cdr3_aa: CATSDPVAQETQYF
clone_size: .
d_call: .
cdr3_length: 14
j_call: TRBJ2-5
v_call: TRBV24-1

cdr3_nt: TGTGCCATAAGGACCGCGAACACCGGGGAGCTGTTTTTT
cdr3_aa: CAIRTANTGELFF
clone_size: .
d_call: .
cdr3_length: 13
j_call: TRBJ2-2
v_call: TRBV10-3

cdr3_nt: TGTGCCAGCAGCCGAGAGGTCTGGAGTCGGGTTGGCTACACCTTC
cdr3_aa: CASSREVWSRVGYTF
clone_size: many
d_call: .
cdr3_length: 15
j_call: TRBJ1-2
v_call: TRBV5-4

cdr3_nt: TGCAGCAGCCGGGGAGGAGATACGCAGTATTTT
cdr3_aa: CSSRGGDTQYF
clone_size: .
d_call: .
cdr3_length: 11
j_call: TRBJ2-3
v_call: TRBV29-1

cdr3_nt: TGCAGCGTTGAAGGAGGGGACGGCTACACCTTC
cdr3_aa: CSVEGGDGYTF
clone_size: many
d_call: .
cdr3_length: 11
j_call: TRBJ1-2
v_call: TRBV29-1

cdr3_nt: TGTGCCAGCAGCCGCGGGTCATCTAGCACAGATACGCAGTATTTT
cdr3_aa: CASSRGSSSTDTQYF
clone_size: .
d_call: .
cdr3_length: 15
j_call: TRBJ2-3
v_call: TRBV5-4

cdr3_nt: TGTGCCAGCAGCCCAGGAGGGGGCTTTACTGAAGCTTTCTTT
cdr3_aa: CASSPGGGFTEAFF
clone_size: .
d_call: TRBD1
cdr3_length: 14
j_call: TRBJ1-1
v_call: TRBV28

cdr3_nt: TGTGCCAGCTCACCCCAGGCCCTATCGACAGGGGGTTTTAACACTGAAGCTTTCTTT
cdr3_aa: CASSPQALSTGGFNTEAFF
clone_size: few
d_call: TRBD1
cdr3_length: 19
j_call: TRBJ1-1
v_call: TRBV18

cdr3_nt: TGTGCCAGCAGCCGGGTTGGAGCCTACAATGAGCAGTTCTTC
cdr3_aa: CASSRVGAYNEQFF
clone_size: few
d_call: .
cdr3_length: 14
j_call: TRBJ2-1
v_call: TRBV12-3/TRBV12-4

cdr3_nt: TGTGCCAGCAGCGGGACTAGCGGGGGGGCAGATACGCAGTATTTT
cdr3_aa: CASSGTSGGADTQYF
clone_size: few
d_call: TRBD2
cdr3_length: 15
j_call: TRBJ2-3
v_call: TRBV11-2

cdr3_nt: TGTGCCTGGAGTATCCCGGGACACGGATCTAACTATGGCTACACCTTC
cdr3_aa: CAWSIPGHGSNYGYTF
clone_size: few
d_call: .
cdr3_length: 16
j_call: TRBJ1-2
v_call: TRBV30

cdr3_nt: TGTGCCAGGCTAGCGGGGGTACAGTTCTTC
cdr3_aa: CARLAGVQFF
clone_size: .
d_call: .
cdr3_length: 10
j_call: TRBJ2-1
v_call: TRBV21-1